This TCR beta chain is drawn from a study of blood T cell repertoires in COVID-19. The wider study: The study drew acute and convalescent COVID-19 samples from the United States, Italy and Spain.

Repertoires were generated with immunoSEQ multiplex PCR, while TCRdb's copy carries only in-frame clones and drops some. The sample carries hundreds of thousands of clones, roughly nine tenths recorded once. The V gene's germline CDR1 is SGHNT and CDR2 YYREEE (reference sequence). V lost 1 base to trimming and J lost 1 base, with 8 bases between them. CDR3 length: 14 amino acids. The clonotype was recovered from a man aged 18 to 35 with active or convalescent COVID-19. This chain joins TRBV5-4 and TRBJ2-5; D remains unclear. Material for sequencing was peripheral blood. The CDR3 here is CASSLPYPQETQYF. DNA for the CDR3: TGTGCCAGCAGCTTGCCCTACCCCCAAGAGACCCAGTACTTC.